This is a list of T cell receptor beta chains from one sample in a study of blood T cell repertoires in COVID-19. TCRdb keeps only in-frame clones here, not all; method: immunoSEQ multiplex PCR. The data contain more than 200,000 clones, approximately 81% of them singletons. Source material: peripheral blood. These TCRs come from a man aged 55 to 70 with acute or convalescent COVID-19. Each CDR3 is given without its conserved first and last residue.

j_call v_call cdr3_aa
TRBJ2-1 TRBV7-8 ASSFPGGRNEQF
TRBJ2-2 TRBV4-1 ASSQVAGGPGELF
TRBJ2-3 TRBV7-9 ASSLVGLAIDTQY
TRBJ1-1 TRBV12-3/TRBV12-4 ASSALGTRAF
TRBJ2-1 TRBV4-2 ASSQEVTGASPYNEQF
TRBJ2-1 TRBV27 ASSLERYNEQF
TRBJ1-2 TRBV5-1 ASSPNRELGYT
TRBJ2-2 TRBV12-3/TRBV12-4 ASSSTTGELF
TRBJ2-3 TRBV4-2 ASSQDTSSGASTDTQY
TRBJ1-2 TRBV10-3 AISEGGYLDGYT
TRBJ2-1 TRBV10-3 AIGTRGDGDEQF
TRBJ1-2 TRBV12-3/TRBV12-4 ASSQGQRYGYT
TRBJ1-4 TRBV19 ASSITQGSNEKLF
TRBJ2-7 TRBV28 ASSFLAGVWAYEQY
TRBJ2-7 TRBV5-4 ASSLGRTGSFEQY
TRBJ2-7 TRBV9 ASSVGLAGGFYEQY
TRBJ2-7 TRBV5-4 ASSRRLAPYEQY
TRBJ2-1 TRBV29-1 SGVTNEQF
TRBJ2-7 TRBV27 ASSPPGTGYDEQY
TRBJ2-4 TRBV4-1 ASSQVTVTKNIQY
TRBJ1-2 TRBV5-1 ASSWGQGGYT
TRBJ2-2 TRBV4-1 ASSRSDRDSGELF
TRBJ2-5 TRBV4-2 ASSLRFGRWETQY
TRBJ2-3 TRBV29-1 SVRGTIYTDTQY
TRBJ1-1 TRBV7-2 ASSQGVNTEAF
TRBJ2-3 TRBV5-1 ASSLGTSGGTDTQY
TRBJ1-5 TRBV7-6 ASSPDRGNQPQH
TRBJ2-1 TRBV9 ASSAQRERVGNEQF
TRBJ2-1 TRBV5-6 ASSFRGTYSYNEQF
TRBJ1-1 TRBV7-3 ASSRTANTEAF
TRBJ2-7 TRBV7-2 ASSLGLLSYEQY
TRBJ2-2 TRBV13 ASSPRTGRDTGELF
TRBJ2-3 TRBV4-2 ASSQEPPVGSGSTDTQY
TRBJ2-7 TRBV10-2 ASSGLIRGAYEQY
TRBJ2-3 TRBV19 ATKETYSTDTQY
TRBJ2-7 TRBV4-2 ASSQEIAGVYEQY
TRBJ2-2 TRBV7-2 ASSTGQARITGELF
TRBJ2-1 TRBV2 ASMGGYEQF
TRBJ2-2 TRBV6-6 ASRAGLGGTGELF
TRBJ2-2 TRBV10-2 ASSEQGGRNTGELF
TRBJ1-6 TRBV28 ASSELGGWSYNSPLH
TRBJ2-7 TRBV29-1 SVEDPRGREQY
TRBJ1-5 TRBV19 ASSPQGNQPQH
TRBJ1-5 TRBV7-2 ASSLAGQLNQPQH
TRBJ1-2 TRBV5-4 ASSLGGSGYYGYT
TRBJ2-1 TRBV7-2 ASSFYTEDEQF
TRBJ1-3 TRBV18 ASSDYSRSGNTIY
TRBJ2-2 TRBV18 ASSPLQGMNTGELF
TRBJ2-3 TRBV9 ASSVAARADTDTQY
TRBJ2-3 TRBV29-1 SVRRGVGGDTQY
TRBJ2-3 TRBV2 ASSERKGARSDTQY
TRBJ2-7 TRBV7-2 ASSYVEGTYEQY
TRBJ2-1 TRBV19 ATDQGSRPRVQF
TRBJ2-7 TRBV20-1 SASRPGGNYEQY
TRBJ2-1 TRBV3-1/TRBV3-2 ASSQGAGGFNEQF
TRBJ2-3 TRBV7-9 ASSLGAQASTDTQY
TRBJ2-1 TRBV6-5 ASSYSAGDPYNEQF
TRBJ1-1 TRBV6-1 ASSEARGTPYEAF
TRBJ2-2 TRBV12-3/TRBV12-4 ASNQGAGELF